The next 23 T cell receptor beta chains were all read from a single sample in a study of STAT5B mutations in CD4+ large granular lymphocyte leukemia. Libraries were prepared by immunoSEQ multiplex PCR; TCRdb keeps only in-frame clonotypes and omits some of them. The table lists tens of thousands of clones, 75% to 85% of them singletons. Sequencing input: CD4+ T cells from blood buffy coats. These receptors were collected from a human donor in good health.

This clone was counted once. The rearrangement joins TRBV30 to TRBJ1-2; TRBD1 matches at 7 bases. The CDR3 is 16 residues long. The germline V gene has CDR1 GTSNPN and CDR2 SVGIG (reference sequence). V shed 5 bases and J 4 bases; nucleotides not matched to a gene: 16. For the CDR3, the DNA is TGTGCCTGGGCCCTTGGGGACAGCCTCCAAATCTATGGCTACACCTTC. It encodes CAWALGDSLQIYGYTF.

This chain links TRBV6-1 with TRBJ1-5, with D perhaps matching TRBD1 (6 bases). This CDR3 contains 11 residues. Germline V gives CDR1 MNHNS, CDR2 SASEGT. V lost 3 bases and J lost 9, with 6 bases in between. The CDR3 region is CASSETGPQHF. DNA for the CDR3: TGTGCCAGCAGTGAGACAGGGCCCCAGCATTTT.

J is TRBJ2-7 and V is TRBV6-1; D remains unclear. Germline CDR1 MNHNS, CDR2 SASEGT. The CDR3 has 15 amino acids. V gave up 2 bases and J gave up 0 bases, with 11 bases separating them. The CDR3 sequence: CASSEPRVFSYEQYF. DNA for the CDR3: TGTGCCAGCAGTGAACCCCGGGTGTTCTCCTACGAGCAGTACTTC.

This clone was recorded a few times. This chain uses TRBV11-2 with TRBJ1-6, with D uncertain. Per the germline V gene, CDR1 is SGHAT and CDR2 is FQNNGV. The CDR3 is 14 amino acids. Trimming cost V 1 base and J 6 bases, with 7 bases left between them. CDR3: CASSLGVANSPLHF. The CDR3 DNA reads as TGTGCCAGCAGCTTAGGGGTAGCTAATTCACCCCTCCACTTT.

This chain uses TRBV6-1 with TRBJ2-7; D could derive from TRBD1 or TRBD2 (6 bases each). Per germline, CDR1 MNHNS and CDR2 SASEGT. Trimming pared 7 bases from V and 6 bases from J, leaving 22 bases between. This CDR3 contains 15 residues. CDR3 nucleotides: TGTGCCAGCACCACCGGGACATCCTTGCGGGGCGAGCAGTACTTC. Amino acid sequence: CASTTGTSLRGEQYF.

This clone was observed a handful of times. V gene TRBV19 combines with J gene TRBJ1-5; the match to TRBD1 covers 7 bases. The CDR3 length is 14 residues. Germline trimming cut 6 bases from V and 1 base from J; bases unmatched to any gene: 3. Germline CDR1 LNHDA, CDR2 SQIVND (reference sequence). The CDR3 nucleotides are TGTGCCAGTAGAGCGGACAGGAGCAATCAGCCCCAGCATTTT. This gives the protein CASRADRSNQPQHF.

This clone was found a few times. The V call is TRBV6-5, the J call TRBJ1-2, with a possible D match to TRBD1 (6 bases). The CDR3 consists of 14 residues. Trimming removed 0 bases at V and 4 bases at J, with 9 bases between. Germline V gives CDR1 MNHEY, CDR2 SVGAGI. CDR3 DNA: TGTGCCAGCAGTTACTCGCAACAGGGCTATGGCTACACCTTC. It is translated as CASSYSQQGYGYTF.

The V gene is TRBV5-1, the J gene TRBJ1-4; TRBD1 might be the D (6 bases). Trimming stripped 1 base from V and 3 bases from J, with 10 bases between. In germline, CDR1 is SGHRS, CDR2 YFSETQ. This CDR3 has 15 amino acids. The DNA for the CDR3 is TGCGCCAGCAGCTTGCCGGGGGGCTCTAATGAAAAACTGTTTTTT. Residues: CASSLPGGSNEKLFF.

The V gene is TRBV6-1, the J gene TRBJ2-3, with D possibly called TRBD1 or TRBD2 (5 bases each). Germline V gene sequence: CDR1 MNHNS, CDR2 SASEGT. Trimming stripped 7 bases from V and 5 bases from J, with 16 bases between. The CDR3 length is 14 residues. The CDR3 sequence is CASTPGPPEDTQYF. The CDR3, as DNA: TGTGCCAGCACCCCGGGGCCTCCAGAAGATACGCAGTATTTT.

CDR3 loop: CASSLAGAQETQYF. The CDR3 nucleotides read TGCGCCAGCAGCTTGGCAGGGGCCCAAGAGACCCAGTACTTC. The V call is TRBV5-1, the J call TRBJ2-5; tentative D call: TRBD1 (6 bases). The CDR3 contains 14 residues. Germline-derived CDR1 and CDR2 are SGHRS and YFSETQ. V gave up 0 bases and J gave up 1 base, with 7 bases separating them.

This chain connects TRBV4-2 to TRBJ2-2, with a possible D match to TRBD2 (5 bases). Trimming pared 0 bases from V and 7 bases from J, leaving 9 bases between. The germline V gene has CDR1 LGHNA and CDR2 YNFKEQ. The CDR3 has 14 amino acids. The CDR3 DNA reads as TGTGCCAGCAGCCAAGATTTCGGGGTCGGGGAGCTGTTTTTT. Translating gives CASSQDFGVGELFF.

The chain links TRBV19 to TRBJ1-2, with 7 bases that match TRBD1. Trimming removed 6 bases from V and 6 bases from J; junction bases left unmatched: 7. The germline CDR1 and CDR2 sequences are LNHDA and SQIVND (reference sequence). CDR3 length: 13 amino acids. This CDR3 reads CASRPTGTNGYTF. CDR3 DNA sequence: TGTGCCAGTAGGCCGACAGGGACCAATGGCTACACCTTC.

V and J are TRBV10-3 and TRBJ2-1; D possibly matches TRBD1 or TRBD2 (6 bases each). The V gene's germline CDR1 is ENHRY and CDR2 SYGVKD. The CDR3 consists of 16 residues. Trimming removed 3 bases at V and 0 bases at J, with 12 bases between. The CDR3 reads CAISDGGGSSYNEQFF. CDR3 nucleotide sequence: TGTGCCATCAGTGATGGAGGGGGTAGCTCCTACAATGAGCAGTTCTTC.

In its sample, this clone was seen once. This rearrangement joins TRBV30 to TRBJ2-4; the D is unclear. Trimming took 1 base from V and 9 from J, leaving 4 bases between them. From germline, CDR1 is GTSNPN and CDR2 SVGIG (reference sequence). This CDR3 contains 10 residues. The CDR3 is CAWSGSIQYF. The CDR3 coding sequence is TGTGCCTGGAGTGGTAGCATTCAGTACTTC.

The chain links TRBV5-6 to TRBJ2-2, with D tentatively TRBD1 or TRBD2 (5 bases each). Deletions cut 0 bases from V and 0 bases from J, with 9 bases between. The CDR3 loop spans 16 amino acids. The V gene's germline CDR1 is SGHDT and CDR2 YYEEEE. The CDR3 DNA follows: TGTGCCAGCAGCTTGGTGTTGGGGGCGAACACCGGGGAGCTGTTTTTT. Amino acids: CASSLVLGANTGELFF.

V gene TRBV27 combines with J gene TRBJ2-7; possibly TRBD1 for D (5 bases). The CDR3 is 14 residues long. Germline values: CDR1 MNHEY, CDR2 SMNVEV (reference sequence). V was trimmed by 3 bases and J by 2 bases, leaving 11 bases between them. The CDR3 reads CASSFREPPYEQYF. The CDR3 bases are TGTGCCAGCAGTTTCAGGGAACCACCCTACGAGCAGTACTTC.

The CDR3: CASRTSGYNEQFF. The CDR3 nucleotides are TGCGCCAGCCGGACTAGCGGATACAATGAGCAGTTCTTC. The chain couples TRBV10-2 to TRBJ2-1; 10 nucleotides line up with TRBD2. Germline CDR1 reads WSHSY; CDR2 reads SAAADI. J lost 4 bases, V lost 8 bases, and 2 bases had no gene match. This CDR3 is 13 amino acids long.

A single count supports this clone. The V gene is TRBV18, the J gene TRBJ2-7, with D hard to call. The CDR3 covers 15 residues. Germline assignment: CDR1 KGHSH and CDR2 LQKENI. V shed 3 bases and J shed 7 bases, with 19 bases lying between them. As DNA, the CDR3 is TGTGCCAGCTCACCTTCTGACGGCTCCCGAGAAGAGCAGTACTTC. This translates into CASSPSDGSREEQYF.

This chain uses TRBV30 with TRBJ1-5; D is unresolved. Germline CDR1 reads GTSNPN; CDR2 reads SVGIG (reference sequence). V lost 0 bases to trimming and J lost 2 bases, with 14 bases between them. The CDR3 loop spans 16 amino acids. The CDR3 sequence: CAWSVLNSFGNQPQHF. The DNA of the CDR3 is TGTGCCTGGAGTGTATTAAACAGCTTTGGCAATCAGCCCCAGCATTTT.

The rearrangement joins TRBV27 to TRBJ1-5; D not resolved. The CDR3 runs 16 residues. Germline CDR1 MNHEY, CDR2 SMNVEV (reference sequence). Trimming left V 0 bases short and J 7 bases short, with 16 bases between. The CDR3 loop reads CASSLSQPQIGQPQHF. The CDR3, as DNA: TGTGCCAGCAGTTTATCGCAGCCCCAGATAGGGCAGCCCCAGCATTTT.

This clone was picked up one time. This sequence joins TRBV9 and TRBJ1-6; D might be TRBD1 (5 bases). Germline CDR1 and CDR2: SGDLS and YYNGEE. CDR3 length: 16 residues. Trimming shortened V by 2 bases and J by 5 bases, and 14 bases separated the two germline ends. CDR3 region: CASSVAPGLDNSPLHF. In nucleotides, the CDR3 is TGTGCCAGCAGCGTCGCCCCGGGGCTCGATAATTCACCCCTCCACTTT.

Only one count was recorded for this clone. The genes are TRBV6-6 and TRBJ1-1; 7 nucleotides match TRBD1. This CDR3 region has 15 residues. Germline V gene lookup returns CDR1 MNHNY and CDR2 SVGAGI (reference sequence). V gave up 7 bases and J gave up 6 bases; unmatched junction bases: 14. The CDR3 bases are TGTGCCAGCATCGAACAGGGGCCCAGGGTGGCTGAAGCTTTCTTT. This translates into CASIEQGPRVAEAFF.

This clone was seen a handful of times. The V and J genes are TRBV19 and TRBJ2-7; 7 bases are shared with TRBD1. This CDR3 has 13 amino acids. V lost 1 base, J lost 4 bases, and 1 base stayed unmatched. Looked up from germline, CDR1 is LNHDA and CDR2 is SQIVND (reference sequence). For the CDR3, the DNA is TGTGCCAGTAGTATAGGACAGGGTTACGAGCAGTACTTC. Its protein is CASSIGQGYEQYF. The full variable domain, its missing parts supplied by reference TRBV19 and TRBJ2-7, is DGGITQSPKYLFRKEGQNVTLSCEQNLNHDAMYWYRQDPGQGLRLIYYSQIVNDFQKGDIAEGYSVSREKKESFPLTVTSAQKNPTAFYLCASSIGQGYEQYFGPGTRLTVT.